This T cell receptor (beta chain) was observed in a study of PD-1 blockade in classical Hodgkin lymphoma. About the study: Intravenous infusions of nivolumab 3 mg/kg reached patients every 2 weeks. Findings and caveats of the study: Possible causes of repertoire differences, disease activity or prior therapy, remain undefined. Complete responders started with a diversity level that resembled newly diagnosed patients at baseline.

There was relapse after autologous stem cell transplantation in every patient, and there was variation in brentuximab vedotin exposure. As concerns this clone: Its antigen is unknown.

TCRdb keeps only in-frame clones here, not all; method: immunoSEQ multiplex PCR. This table has just under 100,000 clones, around four fifths appearing once. This TCR was recovered from a human donor with classical Hodgkin lymphoma. The starting material was peripheral blood mononuclear cells (PBMCs), obtained at baseline.

CDR3 protein: CAWSVGLREQFF. The CDR3 nucleotides read TGTGCCTGGAGTGTAGGCCTGCGTGAGCAGTTCTTC. The chain combines TRBV30 with TRBJ2-1, with D hard to call. The CDR3 contains 12 residues. V lost 0 bases, J lost 9 bases, and 9 bases lay in between. Per germline, CDR1 GTSNPN and CDR2 SVGIG (reference sequence).